What follows are 30 T cell receptor beta chains derived from one specimen sequenced in a study of identical twins. TCRdb re-called the 5' RACE reads with MiXCR, one entry per CDR3 protein. Altogether fewer than 550,000 distinct CDR3 sequences are present, roughly an eighth being singletons, with the ten largest covering about 1%. This same sample was also part of a study on yellow fever vaccine responses in identical twins.

Sequencing was done on a sample of CD4+ T cells sorted from blood. The source is a woman aged 18-29 years in good health.

The V call is TRBV18, the J call TRBJ1-4; weak D call: TRBD1 (6 bases). The germline gives CDR1 KGHSH, CDR2 LQKENI. This CDR3 has 17 amino acids. Trimming cost V 6 bases and J 2 bases, with 19 bases left between them. CDR3 DNA: TGTGCCAGCTCTCATTCCCAAACAGGGTCGACTAATGAAAAACTGTTTTTT. This encodes CASSHSQTGSTNEKLFF.

This rearrangement joins TRBV7-9 to TRBJ2-1, with D perhaps matching TRBD1 or TRBD2 (5 bases each). The CDR3 loop spans 17 amino acids. From germline, CDR1 is SEHNR and CDR2 FQNEAQ (reference sequence). V lost 2 bases to trimming and J lost 4 bases, with 18 bases between them. The CDR3 DNA follows: TGTGCCAGCAGCTTACGGGGCGGTAGCAGAAGTTACAATGAGCAGTTCTTC. Translated, it gives CASSLRGGSRSYNEQFF. Full variable domain (rest looked up from reference TRBV7-9 and TRBJ2-1): DTGVSQNPRHKITKRGQNVTFRCDPISEHNRLYWYRQTLGQGPEFLTYFQNEAQLEKSRLLSDRFSAERPKGSFSTLEIQRTEQGDSAMYLCASSLRGGSRSYNEQFFGPGTRLTVL.

This clonotype was recorded at least ten times. The V gene is TRBV7-2, the J gene TRBJ2-1; tentative D call: TRBD2 (6 bases). This CDR3 comprises 16 residues. Per germline, CDR1 SGHTA and CDR2 FQGNSA. Trimming stripped 0 bases from V and 8 bases from J, with 17 bases between. CDR3 sequence: CASSLALAAGLYEQFF. Here the CDR3 DNA reads TGTGCCAGCAGCTTAGCGTTAGCGGCCGGACTATATGAGCAGTTCTTC.

The chain's CDR3 is CASRLTGTTGELFF. DNA for the CDR3: TGTGCCAGTAGGCTGACAGGGACCACCGGGGAGCTGTTTTTT. This chain connects TRBV19 to TRBJ2-2, with 7 positions matching TRBD1. Germline loops: CDR1 LNHDA, CDR2 SQIVND (reference sequence). The CDR3 has 14 amino acids. After removal of 6 bases from V and 4 bases from J, the junction contained 5 bases not matched to a gene.

This clonotype was seen only a few times. The V and J genes are TRBV11-2 and TRBJ2-5, with D perhaps matching TRBD1 or TRBD2 (5 bases each). The germline V gene has CDR1 SGHAT and CDR2 FQNNGV. The CDR3 covers 15 residues. Trimming shortened V by 6 bases and J by 6 bases, and 20 bases separated the two germline ends. CDR3: CASSAPGAGTKTQYF. CDR3 DNA sequence: TGTGCCAGCAGTGCACCGGGTGCAGGGACGAAGACCCAGTACTTC.

The chain is built from TRBV10-3 and TRBJ2-6; weak D call: TRBD1 (6 bases). Between the trimmed V and J ends, which lost 5 bases and 0 bases, there was a span of 20 bases. Looked up from germline, CDR1 is ENHRY and CDR2 is SYGVKD. The CDR3 has 19 amino acids. In DNA form, the CDR3 reads TGTGCCATCAGTCGTCTCGGACAGATAGACAGCTCTGGGGCCAACGTCCTGACTTTC. It encodes CAISRLGQIDSSGANVLTF.

This clonotype was detected a few times. This chain connects TRBV6-2 or TRBV6-3 to TRBJ1-1; D is unresolved. V lost 8 bases and J lost 1, with 11 bases in between. Germline assignment: CDR1 MNHEY and CDR2 SVGEGT. The length of the CDR3 is 13 residues. This CDR3 is CASLRQPNTEAFF. The CDR3, as DNA: TGTGCCAGCCTGAGGCAGCCGAACACTGAAGCTTTCTTT.

The J gene is TRBJ2-3, the V gene TRBV3-1, with D unclear. The V end was cut by 8 bases, the J end by 3 bases, with 18 bases between. Germline-derived CDR1 and CDR2 are LGHDT and YNNKEL (reference sequence). This CDR3 spans 15 amino acids. This CDR3 reads CASSKQVPWTDTQYF. In DNA form, the CDR3 reads TGTGCCAGCTCCAAGCAGGTCCCTTGGACAGATACGCAGTATTTT.

CDR3: CSAQLGQETQYF. CDR3 in DNA: TGCAGTGCCCAACTAGGTCAAGAGACCCAGTACTTC. The rearrangement joins TRBV20-1 to TRBJ2-5; possible D gene TRBD2, 5 bases. CDR3 length: 12 amino acids. V was pared by 6 bases and J by 2 bases, with 10 bases between. Germline assignment: CDR1 DFQATT and CDR2 SNEGSKA (reference sequence).

This chain joins TRBV6-5 and TRBJ2-5; 8 bases agree with TRBD2. With 5 bases clipped from V and 4 bases from J, the junction kept 12 bases outside the gene matches. Per the germline V gene, CDR1 is MNHEY and CDR2 is SVGAGI. The CDR3 runs 16 residues. CDR3 bases: TGTGCCAGCAGTACTTACAGAGTAGCGGGACCAGAGACCCAGTACTTC. It specifies CASSTYRVAGPETQYF.

For this clonotype: One base away lies a much larger clone, so this may be a sequencing read error. Lacking the conserved final phenylalanine or tryptophan, this CDR3 likely reflects a read error. This chain joins TRBV7-6 and TRBJ2-5; TRBD2 matches at 11 bases. CDR3 length: 13 amino acids. Germline lookup yields CDR1 SGHVS and CDR2 FNYEAQ. The V and J ends lost 5 bases and 5 bases, in that order; junction bases with no gene match: 1. In DNA, the CDR3 is TGTGCCAGCAGCACTAGCGGGAGTGAGACCCAGTACCTC. Translation gives CASSTSGSETQYL.

There are a few counts of this clonotype. This chain connects TRBV7-6 to TRBJ2-3, with TRBD2 matching over 8 bases. The CDR3 consists of 16 residues. V shed 2 bases and J 3 bases; nucleotides not matched to a gene: 7. Germline V gene lookup returns CDR1 SGHVS and CDR2 FNYEAQ. This chain's CDR3 is CASSLTPSGLTDTQYF. For the CDR3, the DNA is TGTGCCAGCAGCTTAACCCCTAGCGGGCTTACAGATACGCAGTATTTT.

In this sample, this clonotype turned up a few times. The chain has TRBV20-1 and TRBJ2-2, with 10 bases lining up with TRBD1. The length of the CDR3 is 14 residues. The junction had 5 bases not matched to a gene; V was cut back by 3 bases and J by 7 bases. Per the germline V gene, CDR1 is DFQATT and CDR2 is SNEGSKA (reference sequence). CDR3 bases: TGCAGTGCTAGTGCCGGGACAGGGGTCGGGGAGCTGTTTTTT. As protein: CSASAGTGVGELFF.

This clonotype was picked up a small number of times. The V gene is TRBV7-2, the J gene TRBJ2-5; 8 bases are shared with TRBD2. CDR1 is SGHTA, CDR2 FQGNSA, per germline. V shed 1 base and J 4 bases; nucleotides not matched to a gene: 11. The CDR3 has 17 residues. The CDR3 DNA sequence: TGTGCCAGCAGCTTAGGATGGGCGCGGGGGGCCTCAGAGACCCAGTACTTC. It codes for CASSLGWARGASETQYF.

The chain combines TRBV7-9 with TRBJ2-1; TRBD2 is a possible D gene (6 bases). Germline V gives CDR1 SEHNR, CDR2 FQNEAQ (reference sequence). This CDR3 is 15 amino acids long. Trimming removed 6 bases from V and 6 bases from J, with 18 bases in between. The CDR3 nucleotides read TGTGCCAGCAGTCCCCCGGGGGAGTCTGGCAATGAGCAGTTCTTC. It yields the protein CASSPPGESGNEQFF.

The chain links TRBV28 to TRBJ1-1, with D uncertain. The CDR3 totals 13 residues. Germline assignment: CDR1 MDHEN and CDR2 SYDVKM. Trimming pared 4 bases from V and 11 bases from J, leaving 17 bases between. As DNA, the CDR3 is TGTGCCAGCAGTTCCGAGTTCCACGGTAGCGCTTTCTTT. Protein sequence: CASSSEFHGSAFF.

This clonotype was observed a handful of times. The V gene is TRBV27, the J gene TRBJ2-1, with no clear D. V dropped 5 bases and J dropped 9 bases, with 23 bases sitting between them. The CDR3 contains 16 residues. Germline loops: CDR1 MNHEY, CDR2 SMNVEV (reference sequence). CDR3 nucleotides: TGTGCCAGCAGTCCTCTTGTCAAGGCTAGAGATCTTGAGCAGTTCTTC. It yields the protein CASSPLVKARDLEQFF.

A few counts support this clonotype. The rearrangement links TRBV6-1 to TRBJ1-1; D ambiguous. V lost 3 bases, J lost 3 bases, and 11 bases lay in between. This CDR3 is built from 14 residues. Germline CDR1 and CDR2: MNHNS and SASEGT. CDR3 sequence (DNA): TGTGCCAGCAGTGAGGTGTCTTGGGACACTGAAGCTTTCTTT. It is translated as CASSEVSWDTEAFF.

In this sample, this clonotype turned up many times. The chain recombines TRBV27 with TRBJ2-2; D not resolved. Trimming left V 6 bases short and J 4 bases short, with 9 bases between. This CDR3 has 13 amino acids. The germline gives CDR1 MNHEY, CDR2 SMNVEV (reference sequence). The DNA of the CDR3 is TGTGCCAGCAGCCAAACCGGCACCGGGGAGCTGTTTTTT. Translated, it gives CASSQTGTGELFF.

This clonotype was seen a handful of times. The J gene is TRBJ2-2, the V gene TRBV4-2, with TRBD1 identical over 10 bases. The CDR3 is made up of 13 amino acids. The germline gives CDR1 LGHNA, CDR2 YNFKEQ. The junction had 2 bases not matched to a gene; V was cut back by 6 bases and J by 7 bases. CDR3 in amino acids: CASRGQGIGELFF. CDR3 DNA sequence: TGTGCCAGCAGGGGACAGGGGATCGGGGAGCTGTTTTTT.

The rearrangement joins TRBV4-3 to TRBJ2-1, with a tentative D call TRBD1 (6 bases). The germline V gene has CDR1 LGHNA and CDR2 YSLEER. Trimming took 2 bases from V and 3 from J, leaving 11 bases between them. The CDR3 extends over 15 amino acids. CDR3 protein: CASSQNDRFYNEQFF. The CDR3 DNA reads as TGCGCCAGCAGCCAAAACGACAGGTTCTACAATGAGCAGTTCTTC.

This clonotype was found many times. V is TRBV28 and J is TRBJ2-3; D call uncertain. Germline lookup yields CDR1 MDHEN and CDR2 SYDVKM. Trimming stripped 1 base from V and 6 bases from J, with 8 bases between. The CDR3 has 13 residues. As DNA, the CDR3 is TGTGCCAGCAGTTTATCCGACTGGGATACGCAGTATTTT. Its protein is CASSLSDWDTQYF.

This clonotype appeared many times. The chain uses TRBV7-6 and TRBJ2-2; possibly TRBD1 or TRBD2 for D (6 bases each). Germline lookup yields CDR1 SGHVS and CDR2 FNYEAQ. The CDR3 length is 16 residues. V shed 1 base and J shed 1 base, with 10 bases lying between them. CDR3 sequence (DNA): TGTGCCAGCAGCTTAGAGGGGGGCGAGAACACCGGGGAGCTGTTTTTT. Its translation is CASSLEGGENTGELFF.

The J gene is TRBJ2-1, the V gene TRBV29-1, with D perhaps TRBD2 (5 bases). V shed 5 bases and J shed 0 bases, with 11 bases lying between them. The CDR3 contains 14 residues. Germline V gene lookup returns CDR1 SQVTM and CDR2 ANQGSEA. CDR3 sequence reads: CSVRESSSYNEQFF. CDR3 nucleotides: TGCAGCGTTAGGGAGAGCAGCTCCTACAATGAGCAGTTCTTC.

This chain links TRBV19 with TRBJ2-3; 7 bases are a match to TRBD1. CDR1 LNHDA and CDR2 SQIVND come from the germline V gene (reference sequence). CDR3 length equals 14 residues. V lost 4 bases and J lost 2; bases outside the gene matches: 3. This chain's CDR3 is CASSRTGLTDTQYF. CDR3 coding DNA: TGTGCCAGTAGTAGGACAGGCCTCACAGATACGCAGTATTTT.

Ten or more counts support this clonotype. The CDR3 loop reads CASSPAFSYEQYF. DNA of the CDR3: TGTGCCAGCAGCCCCGCCTTTTCCTACGAGCAGTACTTC. The rearrangement uses TRBV3-1 and TRBJ2-7; D remains ambiguous. V was cut by 4 bases and J by 1 base, with 8 bases left in between. Germline CDR1 and CDR2: LGHDT and YNNKEL (reference sequence). The CDR3 runs 13 residues.

This clonotype has a count of ten or more. J is TRBJ2-1 and V is TRBV29-1, with 9 bases identical to TRBD2. The V gene's germline CDR1 is SQVTM and CDR2 ANQGSEA. The CDR3 spans 19 residues. V lost 6 bases, J lost 0 bases, and 18 bases stayed unmatched. The CDR3 reads CSVLPGVAGVPSSYNEQFF. The CDR3, as DNA: TGCAGCGTCCTCCCCGGGGTAGCGGGAGTCCCCAGCTCCTACAATGAGCAGTTCTTC.

In this sample, this clonotype turned up many times. The chain has TRBV5-1 and TRBJ2-3; the D call may be TRBD1 or TRBD2 (5 bases each). Germline-derived CDR1 and CDR2 are SGHRS and YFSETQ. The CDR3 spans 15 residues. Between the trimmed V and J ends, which lost 0 bases and 2 bases, there was a span of 10 bases. Here the CDR3 reads CASSLDGGSTDTQYF. CDR3 in DNA: TGCGCCAGCAGCTTGGATGGGGGTTCCACAGATACGCAGTATTTT.

This clonotype was counted between two and nine times. J is TRBJ2-2 and V is TRBV11-2, with a tentative D call TRBD2 (7 bases). This CDR3 comprises 19 residues. Germline V gene data show CDR1 as SGHAT and CDR2 as FQNNGV. With 5 bases removed from V and 5 bases from J, the gap between germline ends came to 27 bases. CDR3 nucleotide sequence: TGTGCCAGCAGCGTTAGATCTGGCGGGAGAGGAGGGGGTACCGGGGAGCTGTTTTTT. Translated: CASSVRSGGRGGGTGELFF.

The gene calls are TRBV3-1 and TRBJ2-1, with TRBD2 matching 12 bases. This CDR3 is built from 17 residues. Trimming cost V 4 bases and J 4 bases; bases outside gene matches: 8. In germline, CDR1 is LGHDT, CDR2 YNNKEL (reference sequence). The CDR3 DNA is TGTGCCAGCAGCCCGACTAGCGGGGGAGGATATTACAATGAGCAGTTCTTC. Amino acid sequence: CASSPTSGGGYYNEQFF.